This T cell receptor (beta chain) originates from a study of read filtering for tumor transcriptome and immune sequencing. Study outcomes and limitations: Without single-read clonotypes, shared clonotype proportions correlated more between IR-seq and RNA-seq. Single-read clonotypes: roughly 81% of IR-seq clonotypes (around 3.5% of reads), 74.6% of RNA-seq clonotypes (approximately 45% of reads).

From 400 to 450 ng of RNA, a library with molecular barcoded alpha/delta and beta/gamma adaptors was made. TCRdb processed the reads anew with MiXCR; each CDR3 protein has one entry. The top ten clones hold 7% to 9% of a sample with some 140,000 distinct CDR3 sequences, roughly 13% of them seen once. This clonotype came up many times. Its antigen is not identified. The sample consisted of a population of CD138-negative cells sorted from bone marrow. The origin of this receptor is a donor aged 40 or over with multiple myeloma.

CDR3 bases: TGTGCCAGCAGTCAGACTAGCGGGAGGATCGGCGAGCAGTACTTC. The encoded protein is CASSQTSGRIGEQYF. The genes are TRBV6-5 and TRBJ2-7; 13 bases are a match to TRBD2. Losses at the gene ends were 5 bases for V and 6 bases for J; bases not matched to a gene: 7. Germline V gene data show CDR1 as MNHEY and CDR2 as SVGAGI. This CDR3 is built from 15 residues.